This record covers a single TCR beta chain. The sequencing template was cDNA reverse transcribed from extracted RNA. The table came from immunoSEQ multiplex PCR; TCRdb's copy has only in-frame clones and leaves some out. The sample records 200,000 to 250,000 clones, under 40% being singletons. The treatment is: oral pan-JAK inhibitor, 5-10 mg twice daily. This sample is drawn from a study of CD8+ T cells in alopecia areata. Trimming at V came to 4 bases and at J to 0 bases, leaving 4 bases not matched to a gene. Per germline, CDR1 GTSNPN and CDR2 SVGIG (reference sequence). This CDR3 has 15 residues. The source was CD4+ T cells sorted from blood, collected around week 34, from a patient treated with tofacitinib. The J gene is TRBJ2-1, the V gene TRBV30, with 9 nucleotides matching TRBD2. The receptor's source is a human donor with alopecia areata. The CDR3 DNA follows: TGTGCCTGGACCCTAGCGGGGAGCTCCTACAATGAGCAGTTCTTC. This translates into CAWTLAGSSYNEQFF.